What follows are 28 T cell receptor beta chains derived from one specimen sequenced in a study of spatial heterogeneity in lung cancer. The study's findings and limits: Within tumors, counts of expanded alpha and beta TCRs tracked tumor mutation counts.

Via MiXCR, TCRdb re-called the 5' RACE reads, giving one row per CDR3 protein. The repertoire consists of approximately 1,500 distinct CDR3 sequences, with around 9.3% occurring once and the leading ten covering approximately 35%. These receptors have no identified antigens. Indicated time point: sample taken at primary tumor resection. The sequencing here drew on lung tumor tissue, taken at surgery. These receptors were taken from a male donor with early-stage non-small cell lung cancer.

By share, this clonotype ranks as medium-sized. The rearrangement links TRBV18 to TRBJ2-2; possible D gene TRBD2, 5 bases. Germline CDR1 reads KGHSH; CDR2 reads LQKENI. Trimming cost V 3 bases and J 4 bases, with 9 bases left between them. The CDR3 loop spans 14 amino acids. Here the CDR3 DNA reads TGTGCCAGCTCACCTACCGCGGGCACCGGGGAGCTGTTTTTT. The encoded protein is CASSPTAGTGELFF.

Judged by abundance, this clonotype is medium-sized. This chain uses TRBV7-9 with TRBJ2-1; D gene ambiguous. Trimming stripped 5 bases from V and 2 bases from J, with 16 bases between. Germline assignment: CDR1 SEHNR and CDR2 FQNEAQ (reference sequence). The length of the CDR3 is 16 residues. CDR3 in amino acids: CASSLVRTRTYNEQFF. The CDR3 coding sequence is TGTGCCAGCAGCCTCGTCAGGACCCGAACCTACAATGAGCAGTTCTTC.

Sample share makes this clonotype medium-sized. The chain combines TRBV5-6 with TRBJ2-5; weak D call: TRBD2 (5 bases). Germline values: CDR1 SGHDT, CDR2 YYEEEE. CDR3 length: 14 amino acids. Trimming stripped 3 bases from V and 7 bases from J, with 16 bases between. In DNA form, the CDR3 reads TGTGCCAGCAGCTCCGGCATCGGGGAATGGACCCAGTACTTC. Translation: CASSSGIGEWTQYF.

Turning to this clonotype: A much larger clone lies a single base off, so this may be a read error. V and J are TRBV10-3 and TRBJ1-2, with D perhaps TRBD1 (6 bases). V was cut by 6 bases and J by 4 bases, with 21 bases left in between. The CDR3 is made up of 16 amino acids. From germline, CDR1 is ENHRY and CDR2 SYGVKD. As DNA, the CDR3 is TGTGCCATCAGACCGGGACATGGGGCGTTCTCCTATGGCTACACCTTC. As protein: CAIRPGHGAFSYGYTF.

This clonotype is medium-sized. This sequence joins TRBV11-1 and TRBJ2-7; TRBD1 or TRBD2 may be the D gene (5 bases each). V lost 10 bases and J 3 bases, leaving 16 bases between the germline ends. Germline-derived CDR1 and CDR2 are SGHAT and FQDESV (reference sequence). The CDR3 sequence is 13 residues long. The CDR3 nucleotides are TGTGCCACCCGGGACCCCCCTGACTACGAGCAGTACTTC. It codes for CATRDPPDYEQYF.

This clonotype is medium-sized by share. This chain joins TRBV6-6 and TRBJ2-1, with 15 bases lining up with TRBD2. V lost 2 bases, J lost 9 bases, and 8 bases stayed unmatched. This CDR3 has 17 amino acids. Germline values: CDR1 MNHNY, CDR2 SVGAGI (reference sequence). CDR3 DNA sequence: TGTGCCAGCAGTTACGCAAGGACTAGCGGGAGGGCCGGTGAGCAGTTCTTC. This sequence encodes CASSYARTSGRAGEQFF.

By proportion, this clonotype is medium-sized. The chain joins TRBV2 to TRBJ2-7; 9 positions agree with TRBD1. Germline V CDR1 and CDR2: SNHLY, FYNNEI. The CDR3 has 15 amino acids. V lost 1 base to trimming and J lost 2 bases; unmatched junction nucleotides: 3. The CDR3 nucleotides are TGTGCCAGCAGTGAAGGGGGACAGGGAACCTACGAGCAGTACTTC. Translated: CASSEGGQGTYEQYF.

By sample fraction, this clonotype is medium-sized. The rearrangement links TRBV19 to TRBJ2-4; 8 bases match TRBD1. V trimming: 6 bases; J trimming: 7 bases; junction bases outside the gene matches: 11. The CDR3 has 15 amino acids. Looked up from germline, CDR1 is LNHDA and CDR2 is SQIVND (reference sequence). The CDR3 protein is CASSIGQGGVNIQYF. In DNA, the CDR3 is TGTGCCAGTAGCATCGGACAGGGTGGGGTTAACATTCAGTACTTC.

This clonotype was counted between two and nine times. It may be a read error: a sequence one base away is much more abundant. The rearrangement joins TRBV5-4 to TRBJ2-5, with D possibly matching TRBD1 (6 bases). Trimming removed 3 bases at V and 5 bases at J, with 17 bases between. Germline V CDR1 and CDR2: SGHNT, YYREEE (reference sequence). The length of the CDR3 is 15 residues. CDR3 in DNA: TGTGCCAGCAGCTCCCCTACAGGGCCCGTGGAGACCCAGTACTTC. Residues: CASSSPTGPVETQYF. Full variable domain (rest looked up from reference TRBV5-4 and TRBJ2-5): ETGVTQSPTHLIKTRGQQVTLRCSSQSGHNTVSWYQQALGQGPQFIFQYYREEENGRGNFPPRFSGLQFPNYSSELNVNALELDDSALYLCASSSPTGPVETQYFGPGTRLLVL.

Within the sample, this clonotype is medium-sized. The rearrangement links TRBV5-1 to TRBJ2-5; 9 bases align to TRBD1. Germline CDR1 reads SGHRS; CDR2 reads YFSETQ. The CDR3 runs to 14 residues. The V gene end was trimmed by 2 bases and the J gene end by 2 bases; junction bases not matched to a gene: 1. The CDR3 region has the DNA TGCGCCAGCAGCTTCGGACAGGGGCAAGAGACCCAGTACTTC. Amino acids: CASSFGQGQETQYF.

This chain connects TRBV11-2 to TRBJ2-5; no firm D call. The germline CDR1 and CDR2 sequences are SGHAT and FQNNGV. The CDR3 runs 14 residues. Trimming removed 1 base at V and 3 bases at J, with 9 bases between. CDR3 region: CASSLGTEKETQYF. The CDR3 DNA sequence: TGTGCCAGCAGCTTAGGTACTGAAAAAGAGACCCAGTACTTC.

This clonotype is labeled as large (0.1 to 1%). This chain connects TRBV19 to TRBJ2-3; weak D call: TRBD1 (6 bases). With 1 base removed from V and 4 bases from J, the gap between germline ends came to 12 bases. CDR1 is LNHDA, CDR2 SQIVND, per germline (reference sequence). The CDR3 is made up of 15 amino acids. CDR3 nucleotide sequence: TGTGCCAGTAGTATAGGGGGGCTCCGCGCAGATACGCAGTATTTT. It yields the protein CASSIGGLRADTQYF.

This clonotype was counted many times. The V gene is TRBV5-1, the J gene TRBJ2-5; D gene ambiguous. Germline CDR1 SGHRS, CDR2 YFSETQ. The CDR3 has 14 residues. Trimming cost V 0 bases and J 1 base, with 7 bases left between them. CDR3 in amino acids: CASSLDPRQETQYF. CDR3 nucleotide sequence: TGCGCCAGCAGCTTGGACCCCCGCCAAGAGACCCAGTACTTC.

Within the sample, this clonotype is medium-sized (0.01 to 0.1%). The V and J genes are TRBV5-1 and TRBJ2-1; perhaps D is TRBD1 or TRBD2 (6 bases each). Per germline, CDR1 SGHRS and CDR2 YFSETQ. V dropped 2 bases and J dropped 6 bases, with 21 bases sitting between them. This CDR3 region has 17 residues. CDR3 DNA: TGCGCCAGCAGCTTCGCCCTACAAAGGGGGGTCATCAATGAGCAGTTCTTC. Translating it yields CASSFALQRGVINEQFF.

This clonotype has only a few counts. This sequence joins TRBV28 and TRBJ2-7; TRBD2 aligns across 11 bases. The V gene end was trimmed by 6 bases and the J gene end by 4 bases; junction bases not matched to a gene: 14. Per the germline V gene, CDR1 is MDHEN and CDR2 is SYDVKM. The CDR3 consists of 17 residues. The chain's CDR3 is CASRTGTSGMERYEQYF. In DNA, the CDR3 is TGTGCCAGCAGGACCGGGACTAGCGGCATGGAGAGATACGAGCAGTACTTC.

Within the sample, this clonotype is medium-sized. This chain connects TRBV2 to TRBJ1-5, with D unclear. In germline, CDR1 is SNHLY, CDR2 FYNNEI. The V and J ends lost 2 bases and 3 bases respectively, with 8 bases between them. The length of the CDR3 is 14 residues. CDR3 loop: CASSELDPNQPQHF. CDR3 sequence (DNA): TGTGCCAGCAGTGAATTAGACCCCAATCAGCCCCAGCATTTT.

By share, this clonotype ranks as medium-sized. J is TRBJ2-7 and V is TRBV18; D not certain. This CDR3 is 13 amino acids long. Trimming shortened V by 1 base and J by 5 bases, and 9 bases separated the two germline ends. In germline, CDR1 is KGHSH, CDR2 LQKENI. CDR3 nucleotide sequence: TGTGCCAGCTCACCACAACCCCCCCACGAGCAGTACTTC. It encodes CASSPQPPHEQYF.

By sample fraction, this clonotype is medium-sized. The chain couples TRBV5-1 to TRBJ2-7; D is ambiguous. The CDR3 has 13 amino acids. The V and J ends lost 0 bases and 2 bases respectively, with 6 bases between them. Germline V gene sequence: CDR1 SGHRS, CDR2 YFSETQ. In DNA form, the CDR3 reads TGCGCCAGCAGCTTGGACGGCCCCTACGAGCAGTACTTC. Protein: CASSLDGPYEQYF.

This clonotype is labeled as large. Here the CDR3 DNA reads TGTGCCACCAGCCGGGACGGAGGAGCCTACACCTTC. Amino acids: CATSRDGGAYTF. V and J are TRBV24-1 and TRBJ1-2, with D possibly TRBD1 on 5 matching bases. V was cut by 7 bases and J by 10 bases, with 15 bases left in between. Germline V gives CDR1 KGHDR, CDR2 SFDVKD. This CDR3 region has 12 residues.

This clonotype has a handful of counts. The genes are TRBV20-1 and TRBJ2-1; possibly TRBD1 for D (7 bases). V lost 4 bases, J lost 10 bases, and 23 bases lay in between. Germline V CDR1 and CDR2: DFQATT, SNEGSKA (reference sequence). The CDR3 extends over 15 amino acids. CDR3 sequence: CSANTGTARGKEQFF. As DNA, the CDR3 is TGCAGTGCTAATACCGGGACAGCTCGGGGGAAGGAGCAGTTCTTC.

Judged by abundance, this clonotype is medium-sized. CDR3 in amino acids: CACSERETGELFF. CDR3 coding DNA: TGTGCTTGCTCGGAGCGGGAGACCGGGGAGCTGTTTTTT. The rearrangement joins TRBV18 to TRBJ2-2; 8 positions agree with TRBD2. This CDR3 has 13 residues. Germline V gives CDR1 KGHSH, CDR2 LQKENI.

In its sample, this clonotype ranks as medium-sized. V and J are TRBV10-3 and TRBJ2-1, with 10 bases identical to TRBD2. Germline-derived CDR1 and CDR2 are ENHRY and SYGVKD. V shed 5 bases and J 5 bases; nucleotides not matched to a gene: 3. The CDR3 totals 14 residues. The CDR3: CAISTSGADNEQFF. The CDR3 nucleotides read TGTGCCATCAGTACTAGCGGGGCGGACAATGAGCAGTTCTTC.

This clonotype appeared a few times. Written as DNA, the CDR3 is TGCAGTGCTACTGGGACAGGGTTTTGGAACACTGAAGCTTTCTTT. It is translated as CSATGTGFWNTEAFF. The chain recombines TRBV20-1 with TRBJ1-1; 9 nucleotides match TRBD1. CDR1 is DFQATT, CDR2 SNEGSKA, per germline (reference sequence). This CDR3 region has 15 residues. V dropped 4 bases and J dropped 1; count of bases not matched to a gene: 7.

This clonotype qualifies as medium-sized (0.01 to 0.1%). CDR3 DNA sequence: TGTGCCAGCAGCCTCCAAGCGGGAGAAACAGATACGCAGTATTTT. Translating gives CASSLQAGETDTQYF. The genes are TRBV6-2 or TRBV6-3 and TRBJ2-3; 8 bases are shared with TRBD2. Per the germline V gene, CDR1 is MNHEY and CDR2 is SVGEGT. V trimming: 6 bases; J trimming: 3 bases; junction bases outside the gene matches: 8. There are 15 residues in the CDR3.

By share, this clonotype ranks as medium-sized. The CDR3 sequence is CASSPTSGRAEQFF. For the CDR3, the DNA is TGTGCCAGCAGTCCTACTAGCGGGAGAGCCGAGCAGTTCTTC. The chain links TRBV7-2 to TRBJ2-1; 11 nucleotides align to TRBD2. This CDR3 is built from 14 residues. Germline V gives CDR1 SGHTA, CDR2 FQGNSA. V trimming: 6 bases; J trimming: 10 bases; junction bases outside the gene matches: 8.

Within the sample, this clonotype is medium-sized. CDR3 bases: TGTGCCAGCAGCCAAGAAGCCGGGAAAGACAACTATGGCTACACCTTC. Its protein product is CASSQEAGKDNYGYTF. The chain recombines TRBV4-2 with TRBJ1-2; D remains unclear. The V gene's germline CDR1 is LGHNA and CDR2 YNFKEQ. With 0 bases removed from V and 2 bases from J, the gap between germline ends came to 13 bases. The CDR3 extends over 16 amino acids.

Relative to its sample, this clonotype is medium-sized (0.01 to 0.1%). This chain uses TRBV6-2 or TRBV6-3 with TRBJ2-1; 7 bases are a match to TRBD1. Germline trimming cut 6 bases from V and 7 bases from J; bases unmatched to any gene: 12. The CDR3 runs 15 residues. The germline gives CDR1 MNHEY, CDR2 SVGEGT. The CDR3 bases are TGTGCCAGCAGCTCTCTCCACAGGGGTTTGAATGAGCAGTTCTTC. It is translated as CASSSLHRGLNEQFF.

Sample share makes this clonotype medium-sized. This chain joins TRBV11-3 and TRBJ2-5, with 11 bases aligning to TRBD1. The CDR3 loop spans 14 amino acids. Germline V gene lookup returns CDR1 SGHNT and CDR2 YENEEA. After removal of 5 bases from V and 5 bases from J, the junction contained 4 bases not matched to a gene. The CDR3 here is CASSRTGGVETQYF. The CDR3 DNA is TGTGCCAGCAGCCGGACAGGGGGCGTGGAGACCCAGTACTTC.